One and the same sample provided the 30 T cell receptor beta chains below, sequenced in a study of blood T cell repertoires in COVID-19. Sequencing was performed with immunoSEQ multiplex PCR; in TCRdb, only in-frame clones are kept and a portion is missing. Of over 200,000 clones listed, around 86% were seen once; the top ten hold approximately 5.4%. Sequences were obtained from peripheral blood. The receptors derive from a human donor in a cohort sampled during active COVID-19.

The chain joins TRBV27 to TRBJ2-6; 8 nucleotides align to TRBD1. With 3 bases clipped from V and 2 bases from J, the junction kept 3 bases outside the gene matches. Germline V gene lookup returns CDR1 MNHEY and CDR2 SMNVEV (reference sequence). The CDR3 totals 16 residues. The CDR3: CASSFRTGTGANVLTF. The CDR3 nucleotides are TGTGCCAGCAGTTTTCGGACAGGGACTGGGGCCAACGTCCTGACTTTC.

V usage is TRBV9 and J usage is TRBJ2-1; 8 nucleotides match TRBD2. The length of the CDR3 is 15 residues. V lost 0 bases, J lost 4 bases, and 3 bases stayed unmatched. The germline V gene encodes CDR1 SGDLS and CDR2 YYNGEE. CDR3 sequence: CASSVAGGLYNEQFF. The DNA of the CDR3 is TGTGCCAGCAGCGTAGCGGGAGGGCTGTACAATGAGCAGTTCTTC.

The J gene is TRBJ2-3, the V gene TRBV6-5; D is possibly TRBD2 (6 bases). Per the germline V gene, CDR1 is MNHEY and CDR2 is SVGAGI. With 6 bases removed from V and 1 base from J, the gap between germline ends came to 14 bases. The CDR3 is made up of 15 amino acids. CDR3 amino acids: CASSKGLARTDTQYF. CDR3 coding DNA: TGTGCCAGCAGCAAAGGGCTAGCGCGCACAGATACGCAGTATTTT.

The J gene is TRBJ1-2, the V gene TRBV6-6, with D tentatively TRBD1 (5 bases). Germline assignment: CDR1 MNHNY and CDR2 SVGAGI (reference sequence). The CDR3 is made up of 14 amino acids. Trimming pared 0 bases from V and 5 bases from J, leaving 10 bases between. CDR3 bases: TGTGCCAGCAGTTACTCTGCCAGGGATTATGGCTACACCTTC. Translating it yields CASSYSARDYGYTF.

The chain couples TRBV28 to TRBJ2-7; D perhaps matches TRBD2 (5 bases). Per germline, CDR1 MDHEN and CDR2 SYDVKM. The CDR3 runs 15 residues. V lost 8 bases, J lost 0 bases, and 17 bases lay in between. CDR3 sequence (DNA): TGTGCCAGCTATCGGGCGGGCTCGAGCTCCTACGAGCAGTACTTC. Amino acids: CASYRAGSSSYEQYF.

The DNA for the CDR3 is TGCAGCGTTGATTTGCATAGTGGCTATGGCTACACCTTC. It yields the protein CSVDLHSGYGYTF. V gene TRBV29-1 combines with J gene TRBJ1-2; the D is unclear. CDR1 is SQVTM and CDR2 is ANQGSEA in the germline V gene. Trimming removed 3 bases from V and 4 bases from J, with 12 bases in between. The CDR3 is made up of 13 amino acids.

The V and J genes are TRBV6-2 or TRBV6-3 and TRBJ2-7; TRBD1 agrees at 7 bases. The CDR3 contains 14 residues. J was trimmed by 4 bases and V by 2 bases; bases with no gene match: 5. Germline V gene data show CDR1 as MNHEY and CDR2 as SVGEGT. The CDR3 reads CASSYQGVLYEQYF. CDR3 sequence (DNA): TGTGCCAGCAGTTACCAGGGGGTTCTGTACGAGCAGTACTTC.

This clone was seen a handful of times. The rearrangement joins TRBV29-1 to TRBJ2-7; D uncertain. V gave up 7 bases and J gave up 4 bases, with 11 bases separating them. CDR3 length equals 11 residues. In germline, CDR1 is SQVTM, CDR2 ANQGSEA. Written as DNA, the CDR3 is TGCAGCGCCGCTGACGGGTACGAGCAGTACTTC. Translation: CSAADGYEQYF.

The chain links TRBV7-6 to TRBJ1-5; D possibly corresponds to TRBD1 (6 bases). With 4 bases removed from V and 3 bases from J, the gap between germline ends came to 13 bases. Germline V gives CDR1 SGHVS, CDR2 FNYEAQ. The CDR3 contains 15 residues. CDR3 bases: TGTGCCAGCAGCTCCAGGGGACGGGTCAATCAGCCCCAGCATTTT. Its protein product is CASSSRGRVNQPQHF.

This chain uses TRBV7-8 with TRBJ2-3; the match to TRBD2 covers 7 bases. V lost 8 bases to trimming and J lost 5 bases; unmatched junction nucleotides: 13. Germline V gene sequence: CDR1 SGHVS, CDR2 FQNEAQ. CDR3 size: 15 residues. CDR3 coding DNA: TGTGCCAGCGGGAGTGGGGGAGGGCCGGGAGATACGCAGTATTTT. Protein: CASGSGGGPGDTQYF. Complete variable domain (other parts from reference TRBV7-8 and TRBJ2-3): GAGVSQSPRYKVAKRGQDVALRCDPISGHVSLFWYQQALGQGPEFLTYFQNEAQLDKSGLPSDRFFAERPEGSVSTLKIQRTQQEDSAVYLCASGSGGGPGDTQYFGPGTRLTVL.

The rearrangement uses TRBV7-2 and TRBJ1-1; 8 bases agree with TRBD1. V trimming: 1 base; J trimming: 4 bases; junction bases outside the gene matches: 5. This CDR3 has 15 amino acids. Germline V gene sequence: CDR1 SGHTA, CDR2 FQGNSA. CDR3 sequence: CASSLGSTGGTEAFF. The CDR3 DNA sequence: TGTGCCAGCAGCTTAGGGAGTACAGGGGGCACTGAAGCTTTCTTT.

In its sample, this clone was seen once. This chain uses TRBV5-6 with TRBJ2-5, with no clear D. The CDR3 covers 14 residues. Trimming removed 1 base at V and 2 bases at J, with 9 bases between. Per the germline V gene, CDR1 is SGHDT and CDR2 is YYEEEE. The chain's CDR3 is CASSLRVQQETQYF. The DNA of the CDR3 is TGTGCCAGCAGCTTGAGAGTACAGCAAGAGACCCAGTACTTC.

This chain uses TRBV7-9 with TRBJ1-1; weak D call: TRBD1 (6 bases). Germline CDR1 and CDR2: SEHNR and FQNEAQ (reference sequence). Trimming stripped 6 bases from V and 0 bases from J, with 11 bases between. This CDR3 contains 14 residues. This CDR3 is CASRTGRMNTEAFF. For the CDR3, the DNA is TGTGCCAGCAGGACAGGCCGAATGAACACTGAAGCTTTCTTT.

In DNA form, the CDR3 reads TGTGCCAGCTGGAACAGGGGGACTGAAAAACTGTTTTTT. Amino acids: CASWNRGTEKLFF. This chain links TRBV28 with TRBJ1-4; 8 nucleotides align to TRBD1. The CDR3 is made up of 13 amino acids. After removal of 8 bases from V and 7 bases from J, the junction contained 6 bases not matched to a gene. Germline V CDR1 and CDR2: MDHEN, SYDVKM.

The chain uses TRBV2 and TRBJ2-2; D is ambiguous. The germline V gene has CDR1 SNHLY and CDR2 FYNNEI. The CDR3 length is 16 residues. Trimming took 2 bases from V and 3 from J, leaving 13 bases between them. The CDR3, as DNA: TGTGCCAGCAGTGAAACCCCCGACTCCGACACCGGGGAGCTGTTTTTT. It codes for CASSETPDSDTGELFF. Looking up the rest from reference TRBV2 and TRBJ2-2 gives the full variable domain: EPEVTQTPSHQVTQMGQEVILRCVPISNHLYFYWYRQILGQKVEFLVSFYNNEISEKSEIFDDQFSVERPDGSNFTLKIRSTKLEDSAMYFCASSETPDSDTGELFFGEGSRLTVL.

This rearrangement joins TRBV5-4 to TRBJ2-5; TRBD2 is a possible D gene (6 bases). Germline CDR1 and CDR2: SGHNT and YYREEE (reference sequence). This CDR3 has 15 amino acids. With 3 bases removed from V and 2 bases from J, the gap between germline ends came to 14 bases. The CDR3, as DNA: TGTGCCAGCAGCTATATAGCGGCCCCACAAGAGACCCAGTACTTC. This translates into CASSYIAAPQETQYF.

This sequence joins TRBV4-3 and TRBJ1-1, with 7 bases that match TRBD1. This CDR3 has 15 residues. The germline V gene encodes CDR1 LGHNA and CDR2 YSLEER. Trimming removed 4 bases from V and 0 bases from J; junction bases left unmatched: 5. The CDR3 region has the DNA TGCGCCAGCAGCCCGGACAGGTTCATGAACACTGAAGCTTTCTTT. Amino acid sequence: CASSPDRFMNTEAFF.

This rearrangement joins TRBV28 to TRBJ1-2; no firm D call. This CDR3 is 13 amino acids long. The germline V gene encodes CDR1 MDHEN and CDR2 SYDVKM. Trimming left V 4 bases short and J 7 bases short, with 13 bases between. Here the CDR3 reads CASSSAGFSGYTF. The CDR3 DNA sequence: TGTGCCAGCAGTTCCGCGGGGTTCAGTGGCTACACCTTC.

CDR3 sequence: CASRRNALTGEQYF. The CDR3 DNA reads TGTGCCAGCAGACGGAACGCCCTAACGGGGGAGCAGTACTTC. The rearrangement uses TRBV28 and TRBJ2-7; a possible D gene is TRBD2 (5 bases). From germline, CDR1 is MDHEN and CDR2 SYDVKM. V was cut by 6 bases and J by 7 bases, with 19 bases left in between. This CDR3 comprises 14 residues.

The chain carries TRBV6-6 and TRBJ2-5; D unresolved. CDR1 is MNHNY and CDR2 is SVGAGI in the germline V gene (reference sequence). The CDR3 contains 16 residues. V gave up 7 bases and J gave up 0 bases, with 18 bases separating them. CDR3 sequence reads: CASTPSPFRNQETQYF. The CDR3 bases are TGTGCCAGCACCCCTTCCCCGTTCAGGAACCAAGAGACCCAGTACTTC.

The chain employs TRBV13 and TRBJ1-1; D might be TRBD1 (5 bases). Germline CDR1 and CDR2: PRHDT and FYEKMQ (reference sequence). The CDR3 consists of 14 residues. Trimming took 4 bases from V and 0 from J, leaving 9 bases between them. The CDR3 spells CASSSGLVNTEAFF. CDR3 sequence (DNA): TGTGCCAGCAGCTCGGGACTGGTGAACACTGAAGCTTTCTTT.

The chain carries TRBV30 and TRBJ2-2; 10 bases map to TRBD2. Germline lookup yields CDR1 GTSNPN and CDR2 SVGIG (reference sequence). Germline trimming cut 3 bases from V and 6 bases from J; bases unmatched to any gene: 7. CDR3 length: 15 residues. The CDR3 sequence: CAWSSFLAGAGELFF. Written as DNA, the CDR3 is TGTGCCTGGAGCTCTTTCCTAGCGGGAGCCGGGGAGCTGTTTTTT.

J is TRBJ2-7 and V is TRBV27; maybe TRBD1 (6 bases). In germline, CDR1 is MNHEY, CDR2 SMNVEV (reference sequence). The CDR3 contains 16 residues. V dropped 0 bases and J dropped 2 bases, with 14 bases sitting between them. CDR3 region: CASSLSIGQLTYEQYF. CDR3 coding DNA: TGTGCCAGCAGTTTATCGATAGGACAGCTAACCTACGAGCAGTACTTC.

This sequence joins TRBV6-5 and TRBJ1-1; D is ambiguous. The CDR3 runs to 11 residues. V dropped 8 bases and J dropped 0 bases, with 4 bases sitting between them. From germline, CDR1 is MNHEY and CDR2 SVGAGI. The DNA for the CDR3 is TGTGCCAGCGCGCTGAACACTGAAGCTTTCTTT. Translation gives CASALNTEAFF.

This sequence joins TRBV29-1 and TRBJ1-1, with D hard to call. The ends were cut back, 6 bases at V and 7 bases at J, with 9 bases in the middle. The V gene's germline CDR1 is SQVTM and CDR2 ANQGSEA. The CDR3 runs 10 residues. This chain's CDR3 is CSVGEIEAFF. In nucleotides, the CDR3 is TGCAGCGTCGGGGAGATTGAAGCTTTCTTT. The full variable domain, in which reference TRBV29-1 and TRBJ1-1 provide the parts outside the CDR3, is SAVISQKPSRDICQRGTSLTIQCQVDSQVTMMFWYRQQPGQSLTLIATANQGSEATYESGFVIDKFPISRPNLTFSTLTVSNMSPEDSSIYLCSVGEIEAFFGQGTRLTVV.

V usage is TRBV27 and J usage is TRBJ1-2; 8 bases are a match to TRBD1. There are 15 residues in the CDR3. Germline V CDR1 and CDR2: MNHEY, SMNVEV (reference sequence). Unmatched junction bases numbered 11, after V lost 7 bases and J lost 4 bases. The CDR3 nucleotides are TGTGCCAGCAACCGCCAGGGGGCGCCGGGCTATGGCTACACCTTC. Protein sequence: CASNRQGAPGYGYTF.

This clone occurred a few times. The rearrangement links TRBV15 to TRBJ2-7; 9 bases match TRBD2. The germline gives CDR1 LNHNV, CDR2 YYDKDF (reference sequence). The length of the CDR3 is 16 residues. With V trimmed by 1 base and J by 2 bases, 6 bases remained unmatched. CDR3 residues: CATSRGRLAGTYEQYF. The CDR3 region has the DNA TGTGCCACCAGCAGAGGACGGCTAGCGGGAACCTACGAGCAGTACTTC.

The chain couples TRBV7-9 to TRBJ2-7; a weak D match, TRBD1 (5 bases). Trimming shortened V by 3 bases and J by 11 bases, and 11 bases separated the two germline ends. The CDR3 loop spans 11 amino acids. Germline V gives CDR1 SEHNR, CDR2 FQNEAQ (reference sequence). This chain's CDR3 is CASSFQDKEYF. The DNA of the CDR3 is TGTGCCAGCAGCTTTCAGGACAAGGAGTACTTC.

The J gene is TRBJ2-7, the V gene TRBV28; perhaps TRBD1 as D (6 bases). The V gene's germline CDR1 is MDHEN and CDR2 SYDVKM. Deletions cut 4 bases from V and 6 bases from J, with 22 bases between. This CDR3 is 16 amino acids long. In nucleotides, the CDR3 is TGTGCCAGCAGTTGGTCGAGTAATGGGGGCTTCGGCGAGCAGTACTTC. Amino acid sequence: CASSWSSNGGFGEQYF.

In DNA form, the CDR3 reads TGTGCCAGCAGTTACTCAGGCAGGGTGGGGTATGGCTACACCTTC. It is translated as CASSYSGRVGYGYTF. The chain carries TRBV6-5 and TRBJ1-2, with D possibly matching TRBD1 (5 bases). V dropped 0 bases and J dropped 5 bases, with 13 bases sitting between them. CDR3 size: 15 residues. Germline V gene data show CDR1 as MNHEY and CDR2 as SVGAGI.